The present entry profiles one T cell receptor (beta chain) with its context. The CDR3 has 13 residues. In germline, CDR1 is LNHDA, CDR2 SQIVND (reference sequence). V lost 3 bases to trimming and J lost 6 bases; unmatched junction nucleotides: 4. This sample was taken from a study of blood T cell repertoires in COVID-19. Study-level background: Acute-phase and convalescent COVID-19 samples originated in the United States, Italy and Spain.

Libraries were prepared by immunoSEQ multiplex PCR; TCRdb keeps only in-frame clonotypes and omits some of them. The table records roughly 280,000 clones, 80% to 90% of them present only once. The sequenced material came from peripheral blood. The chain links TRBV19 to TRBJ1-1, with TRBD1 identical over 7 bases. This TCR derives from a woman between 65 and 79 years old with acute or convalescent COVID-19. The CDR3 here is CASSISQGAEAFF. The CDR3 DNA is TGTGCCAGTAGTATCTCCCAGGGGGCTGAAGCTTTCTTT.